This TCR beta chain appears in the sequencing data of a study of response to subunit inactivated influenza vaccine. Overall study results and limits: The authors put forward the suggestion that each seasonal influenza vaccination may bring in only a limited number of new T cells.

Via MiXCR, TCRdb re-called the RT-PCR reads, giving one row per CDR3 protein. Of some 300,000 distinct CDR3 sequences detected, around 22% appear once; the ten largest clones hold 10%. Details on this clonotype: No antigen is known for it.

The TCR originated in a man between 50 and 70 years old who received an inactivated influenza vaccine. Sample: PBMCs from blood, taken 21 months after vaccination.

As DNA, the CDR3 is TGTGCCAGCAGCCAATTGGACAGCCTATACTACGAGCAGTACTTC. It codes for CASSQLDSLYYEQYF. This chain connects TRBV7-2 to TRBJ2-7; D is perhaps TRBD1 (6 bases). Trimming cost V 5 bases and J 3 bases, with 17 bases left between them. Germline values: CDR1 SGHTA, CDR2 FQGNSA. The CDR3 is 15 residues long.